Each of the 17 T cell receptor beta chains below was sequenced from the same sample in a study of T cell responses to AZD1222 COVID-19 vaccine. The method was immunoSEQ multiplex PCR; TCRdb's version includes in-frame clones alone and lacks a portion of them. The table records roughly 140,000 clones, roughly 90% of them present only once. The starting material was peripheral blood, obtained on day 0 of AZD1222 vaccination. These receptors originate from an adult in good health.

J is TRBJ2-3 and V is TRBV5-5; D remains unclear. V was shortened by 1 base and J by 4 bases, with 10 bases between the two germline ends. CDR1 and CDR2 from the germline V gene are SGHKS and YYEKEE (reference sequence). CDR3 length equals 14 residues. The CDR3 DNA reads as TGTGCCAGCAGCTTGTCCTGGGTTTCAGATACGCAGTATTTT. It encodes CASSLSWVSDTQYF. Together with reference TRBV5-5 and TRBJ2-3, the CDR3 gives the full variable domain: DAGVTQSPTHLIKTRGQQVTLRCSPISGHKSVSWYQQVLGQGPQFIFQYYEKEERGRGNFPDRFSARQFPNYSSELNVNALLLGDSALYLCASSLSWVSDTQYFGPGTRLTVL.

The DNA for the CDR3 is TGTGCCAGCAGCCCCTGGACAGGGAGAGGTTATGGCTACACCTTC. Its translation is CASSPWTGRGYGYTF. The rearrangement links TRBV7-9 to TRBJ1-2; 8 positions match TRBD1. Germline V gives CDR1 SEHNR, CDR2 FQNEAQ (reference sequence). The CDR3 loop spans 15 amino acids. The junction had 10 bases not matched to a gene; V was cut back by 5 bases and J by 5 bases.

The rearrangement joins TRBV12-5 to TRBJ1-4; 7 nucleotides align to TRBD1. There are 18 residues in the CDR3. The germline V gene has CDR1 LGHNT and CDR2 FRNRAP. V shed 1 base and J 0 bases; nucleotides not matched to a gene: 8. The CDR3 loop is CASGLDPTGNATNEKLFF. The DNA of the CDR3 is TGTGCTAGTGGTTTGGATCCGACAGGGAATGCAACTAATGAAAAACTGTTTTTT.

The chain employs TRBV7-9 and TRBJ1-5; D unresolved. The CDR3 totals 14 residues. Trimming left V 4 bases short and J 0 bases short, with 7 bases between. In germline, CDR1 is SEHNR, CDR2 FQNEAQ (reference sequence). The CDR3 loop is CASSWGNSNQPQHF. DNA of the CDR3: TGTGCCAGCAGCTGGGGTAATAGCAATCAGCCCCAGCATTTT.

The chain uses TRBV5-1 and TRBJ1-1; 10 bases line up with TRBD1. This CDR3 spans 15 amino acids. V shed 0 bases and J 4 bases; nucleotides not matched to a gene: 3. The germline V gene has CDR1 SGHRS and CDR2 YFSETQ. CDR3 region: CASSLDRDRGTEAFF. CDR3 DNA: TGCGCCAGCAGCTTGGACCGGGACAGGGGCACTGAAGCTTTCTTT. Full variable domain (missing parts from reference TRBV5-1 and TRBJ1-1): KAGVTQTPRYLIKTRGQQVTLSCSPISGHRSVSWYQQTPGQGLQFLFEYFSETQRNKGNFPGRFSGRQFSNSRSEMNVSTLELGDSALYLCASSLDRDRGTEAFFGQGTRLTVV.

Comment on this clone: The sample has other DNA sequences that encode this CDR3 too. The rearrangement uses TRBV27 and TRBJ1-5, with D maybe TRBD1 (5 bases). In germline, CDR1 is MNHEY, CDR2 SMNVEV (reference sequence). V was shortened by 2 bases and J by 7 bases, with 9 bases between the two germline ends. The CDR3 loop spans 13 amino acids. The chain's CDR3 is CASSLRGSQPQHF. CDR3 in DNA: TGTGCCAGCAGTTTAAGGGGTTCACAGCCCCAGCATTTT.

The chain links TRBV19 to TRBJ1-5; D possibly corresponds to TRBD1 (5 bases). This CDR3 is 19 amino acids long. Trimming removed 5 bases at V and 3 bases at J, with 26 bases between. From germline, CDR1 is LNHDA and CDR2 SQIVND (reference sequence). CDR3 in amino acids: CASSASGTFIFGSNQPQHF. The CDR3 DNA reads TGTGCCAGTAGTGCCTCCGGGACCTTTATTTTCGGTTCCAATCAGCCCCAGCATTTT.

This clone came up once. The chain employs TRBV27 and TRBJ1-2; tentatively, D is TRBD1 (6 bases). This CDR3 region has 15 residues. The germline V gene has CDR1 MNHEY and CDR2 SMNVEV (reference sequence). The CDR3 nucleotides are TGTGCTACCCGACAGGTTGGATCAGCTAACTATGGCTACACCTTC. Protein sequence: CATRQVGSANYGYTF.

The chain links TRBV7-9 to TRBJ1-2; unclear D gene. CDR1 SEHNR and CDR2 FQNEAQ come from the germline V gene (reference sequence). V was clipped by 5 bases and J by 7 bases, with 20 bases between them. This CDR3 contains 15 residues. The CDR3 region has the DNA TGTGCCAGCAGCCGCCTAGGGCCCTCTCGGAGTGGCTACACCTTC. Translation: CASSRLGPSRSGYTF.

The CDR3, as DNA: TGTGCCAGCAGGGCGGGACAGGGGATATCCATGGACACTGAAGCTTTCTTT. Amino acid sequence: CASRAGQGISMDTEAFF. The V call is TRBV7-9, the J call TRBJ1-1; 10 bases are a match to TRBD1. V dropped 6 bases and J dropped 3; count of bases not matched to a gene: 13. There are 17 residues in the CDR3. Germline assignment: CDR1 SEHNR and CDR2 FQNEAQ (reference sequence).

The genes are TRBV21-1 and TRBJ2-2; the DNA was not used to check the table's D call, TRBD1. TRBV21-1 is a listed pseudogene. This CDR3 spans 18 amino acids. CDR3 loop: CASSKADRGGPNTGELFF. The CDR3 DNA follows: TGTGCCAGCAGCAAGGCCGACAGGGGAGGTCCGAACACCGGGGAGCTGTTTTTT.

The V call is TRBV3-1 (or the pseudogene TRBV3-2), the J call TRBJ1-5; TRBD1 matches at 12 bases. CDR3 size: 15 residues. Looked up from germline, CDR1 is LGHDT and CDR2 is YNNKEL (reference sequence). The trim removed 5 bases at V and 5 bases at J, leaving 4 bases unmatched. The CDR3 loop reads CASSFGTGGDQPQHF. The CDR3 nucleotides read TGTGCCAGCAGCTTTGGGACAGGGGGCGATCAGCCCCAGCATTTT.

This rearrangement joins TRBV5-1 to TRBJ2-3, with a weak D call TRBD2 (6 bases). The CDR3 runs 14 residues. CDR1 SGHRS and CDR2 YFSETQ come from the germline V gene. V was trimmed by 5 bases and J by 1 base, leaving 11 bases between them. The CDR3 reads CASSGGGGTDTQYF. The CDR3 DNA reads TGCGCCAGCAGTGGAGGAGGGGGCACAGATACGCAGTATTTT.

The chain uses TRBV5-1 and TRBJ1-2; no firm D call. CDR3 length: 13 amino acids. Germline lookup yields CDR1 SGHRS and CDR2 YFSETQ. Trimming took off 1 base at V and 1 base at J, with 5 bases between the two ends. This CDR3 is CASSLTINYGYTF. The DNA of the CDR3 is TGCGCCAGCAGCTTGACGATTAACTATGGCTACACCTTC.

This clone was seen a single time. V usage is TRBV28 and J usage is TRBJ2-3, with TRBD2 identical over 7 bases. V trimming: 6 bases; J trimming: 5 bases; junction bases outside the gene matches: 2. From germline, CDR1 is MDHEN and CDR2 SYDVKM. CDR3 size: 12 residues. Written as DNA, the CDR3 is TGTGCCAGCAGCTGGGAGGGAGATACGCAGTATTTT. Amino acids: CASSWEGDTQYF.

The rearrangement joins TRBV5-1 to TRBJ2-5; D may be TRBD1 (5 bases). Germline V gives CDR1 SGHRS, CDR2 YFSETQ. Trimming shortened V by 2 bases and J by 1 base, and 9 bases separated the two germline ends. The CDR3 sequence is 14 residues long. CDR3 nucleotide sequence: TGCGCCAGCAGCTTTGGGGCAGCCCAAGAGACCCAGTACTTC. As protein: CASSFGAAQETQYF.

This clone was picked up many times. CDR3 DNA sequence: TGTGCCAGCAGTGAACTCCCCCAGAACAATCAGCCCCAGCATTTT. Encoded protein: CASSELPQNNQPQHF. This rearrangement joins TRBV6-1 to TRBJ1-5; unclear D gene. Trimming removed 2 bases from V and 3 bases from J, with 11 bases in between. Germline V gene sequence: CDR1 MNHNS, CDR2 SASEGT. CDR3 size: 15 residues.